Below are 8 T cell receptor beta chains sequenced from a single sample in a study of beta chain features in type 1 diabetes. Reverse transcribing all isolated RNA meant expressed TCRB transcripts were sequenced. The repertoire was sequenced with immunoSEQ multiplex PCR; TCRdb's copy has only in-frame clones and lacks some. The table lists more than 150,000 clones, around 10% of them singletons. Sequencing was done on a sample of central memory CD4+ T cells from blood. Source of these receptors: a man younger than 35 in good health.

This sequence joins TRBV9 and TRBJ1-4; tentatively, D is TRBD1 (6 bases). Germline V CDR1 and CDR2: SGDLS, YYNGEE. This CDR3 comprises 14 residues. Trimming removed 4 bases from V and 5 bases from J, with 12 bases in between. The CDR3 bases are TGTGCCAGCAGCTCCGGACAGTTAAATGAAAAACTGTTTTTT. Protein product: CASSSGQLNEKLFF.

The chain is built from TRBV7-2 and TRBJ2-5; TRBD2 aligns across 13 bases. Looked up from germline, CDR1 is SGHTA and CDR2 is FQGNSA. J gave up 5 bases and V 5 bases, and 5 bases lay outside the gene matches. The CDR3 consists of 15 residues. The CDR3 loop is CASSPTSGGRETQYF. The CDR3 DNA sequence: TGTGCCAGCAGCCCGACTAGCGGGGGGCGGGAGACCCAGTACTTC.

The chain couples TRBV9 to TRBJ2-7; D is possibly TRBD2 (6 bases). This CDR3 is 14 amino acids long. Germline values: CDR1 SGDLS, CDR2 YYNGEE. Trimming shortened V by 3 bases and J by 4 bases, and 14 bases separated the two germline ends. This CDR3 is CASSGAGRGYEQYF. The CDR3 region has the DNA TGTGCCAGCAGCGGGGCAGGGCGGGGATACGAGCAGTACTTC.

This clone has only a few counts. The CDR3 DNA follows: TGTGCCAGCACCAATCCCAGACTAGCGGGAGTCCCCCAAGAGACCCAGTACTTC. Amino acids: CASTNPRLAGVPQETQYF. This sequence joins TRBV7-2 and TRBJ2-5; TRBD2 matches 12 bases. Germline CDR1 is SGHTA and CDR2 is FQGNSA. V lost 7 bases, J lost 1 base, and 13 bases stayed unmatched. The CDR3 extends over 18 amino acids.

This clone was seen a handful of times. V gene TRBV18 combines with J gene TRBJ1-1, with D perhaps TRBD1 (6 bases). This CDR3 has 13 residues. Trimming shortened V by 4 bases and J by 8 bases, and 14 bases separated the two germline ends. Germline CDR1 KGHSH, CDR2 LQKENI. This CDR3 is CASSQEAGTEAFF. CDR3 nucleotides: TGTGCCAGCTCACAAGAGGCCGGGACAGAAGCTTTCTTT.

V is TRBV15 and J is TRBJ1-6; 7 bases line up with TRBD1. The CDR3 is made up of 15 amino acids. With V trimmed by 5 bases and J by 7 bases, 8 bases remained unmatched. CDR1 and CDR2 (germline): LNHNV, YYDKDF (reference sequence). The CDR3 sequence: CATSHRGGGNSPLHF. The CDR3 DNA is TGTGCCACCAGCCATAGAGGGGGCGGGAATTCACCCCTCCACTTT.

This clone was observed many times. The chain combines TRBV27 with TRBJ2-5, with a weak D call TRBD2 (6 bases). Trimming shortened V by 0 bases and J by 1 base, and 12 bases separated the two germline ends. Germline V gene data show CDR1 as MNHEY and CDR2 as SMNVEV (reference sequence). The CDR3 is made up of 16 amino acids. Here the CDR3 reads CASSLSGGRTQETQYF. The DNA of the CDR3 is TGTGCCAGCAGTTTATCGGGGGGACGGACCCAAGAGACCCAGTACTTC.

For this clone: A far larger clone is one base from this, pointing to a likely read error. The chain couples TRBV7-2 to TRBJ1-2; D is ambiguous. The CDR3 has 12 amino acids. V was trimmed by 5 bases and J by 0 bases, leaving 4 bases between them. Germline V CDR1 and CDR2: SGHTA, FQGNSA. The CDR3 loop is CASSTSNYGYTF. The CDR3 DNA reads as TGTGCCAGCAGCACCTCTAACTATGGCTACACCTTC.